This T cell receptor (beta chain) was profiled in a study of T-cell memory formation after mild COVID-19. Across the study: Clusters were largely donor specific.

This clonotype was observed a few times. TCRdb processed the 5' RACE reads anew with MiXCR; each CDR3 protein has one entry. Of hundreds of thousands of distinct CDR3 sequences in the sample, roughly 17% were seen once. The clonotype was recovered from a man between 18 and 35 years old who had mild COVID-19 (a few samples of this study predate the infection). Cell type and time point are not known. The sequenced material came from PBMCs or a T cell subset sorted from them (not recorded which).

CDR3 bases: TGTGCCAGCAGGATAGGGCCTGACAGCTCCTACGAGCAGTACTTC. This sequence encodes CASRIGPDSSYEQYF. The chain recombines TRBV7-2 with TRBJ2-7, with D perhaps matching TRBD1 (5 bases). V was trimmed by 6 bases and J by 0 bases, leaving 15 bases between them. The CDR3 sequence is 15 residues long. Germline CDR1 is SGHTA and CDR2 is FQGNSA. The full variable domain, rest sourced from reference TRBV7-2 and TRBJ2-7, is GAGVSQSPSNKVTEKGKDVELRCDPISGHTALYWYRQSLGQGLEFLIYFQGNSAPDKSGLPSDRFSAERTGGSVSTLTIQRTQQEDSAVYLCASRIGPDSSYEQYFGPGTRLTVT.